This T cell receptor beta chain is drawn from a study of shared clonotypes between healthy human individuals (TCRdb year 2020). For the study in its entirety: A few men and two women, aged 18 to 49 years, made up the cohort. Per donor, three plates each were used for CD4 naive and CD4 memory, two for CD8 naive, and one for CD8 memory. The study deeply sequenced blood TCR repertoires of roughly five healthy adults to estimate repertoire size and the extent of clonotype sharing between individuals. To increase sequencing depth and limit assay-specific biases, TCR repertoire library preparation and sequencing were carried out by different laboratories using diverse techniques. Each donor's leukapheresis produced roughly between roughly 0.94 and 9.5 billion PBMCs.

What the authors observed across the whole study: Incomplete sequencing was indicated by rarefaction of sorted-subset datasets, despite the large sequencing depth. The small number of donors limited the genetic and exposure-history diversity represented. About 4.5% of naive CD4, roughly 3.6% of naive CD8, roughly 2.5% of memory CD4, and approximately 0.39% of memory CD8 clonotypes were shared across several donors. Clonotypes shared by all four sorted-subset donors showed higher generation probabilities than non-shared clonotypes. Sampling was limited to blood, and TCR repertoires in tissue likely differ from TCR repertoires in blood. Naive subsets generally had larger estimated clonotype richness than memory subsets. Pairwise subsampling led to the expectation that sequencing depth would affect the degree of clonotype sharing among donors.

Using the deep immunoSEQ assay, multiplex PCR amplified TCR CDR3 regions from genomic DNA. Extracted genomic DNA from each cell subset was spread evenly across all wells of several immunoSEQ 96-well plates, with each plate serving as a replicate. For sorted subsets, around 0.2 ug of genomic DNA, equivalent to 25,000 to 35,000 T cell genomes, went into each replicate PCR. The purified libraries were quantified using a Qubit 3.0 fluorometer, sized with a Bioanalyzer 2100, and then quantified again using the KAPA Library Quantification kit. A separate single-read 150-cycle Illumina NextSeq 550 flow cell was used to sequence each immunoSEQ 96-well plate. The published analysis was carried out like this. Because the immunoSEQ output included only junctional sequences and no quality scores, the filtering could not be the same as the filtering used for full-length reads. Sequences were annotated with PyIR, a Python wrapper for IgBLAST v1.9, and V/J genes and CDR3 were assigned using IMGT germline references. Reads with weak V/J assignments (E-value above 1e-6), missing CDR3, stop codons, out-of-frame junctions, or ambiguous translated residues were removed. A V3J clonotype was defined by an identical inferred V gene, J gene, and CDR3 amino acid sequence. Percentage overlap between repertoires was calculated by dividing the number of shared unique clonotypes by the size of the smaller repertoire. RTK rarefaction, the Chao1 estimator, and Recon v2.1 estimates of unobserved clonotypes were used to assess repertoire richness. For all TCRbeta clonotypes obtained by the gDNA method from a handful of donors, generation probabilities were computed with OLGA. This is the immuneACCESS table as TCRdb keeps it, with only in-frame sequences that have V and J called. A part of the clones is gone; compared with another copy, unresolved V genes explain less than half, and the rest is unexplained. V and J calls and clone size follow that table, whereas D and trimming were derived from the DNA. Here the sample has 2 million or so clones; roughly 95% occur a single time. The top ten constitute 0.1% to 0.15% of the sample.

Comment on this clone: No cognate antigen has been identified for it. No base quality information exists; no much larger clone differs at one position.

The donors were healthy, HIV-negative adults who had no recently reported acute infections or vaccinations. Every donor was a Caucasian adult residing in Nashville, Tennessee, USA. CD4+ T cells were enriched by magnetic negative selection; naive cells were then positively selected on CD45RA, and the negative fraction formed the memory subset. Blood was obtained by leukapheresis, after which PBMCs were separated by Ficoll-Histopaque density gradient centrifugation and cryopreserved in liquid nitrogen vapor phase. Purity and quantity of every magnetically sorted T cell population were checked by analytical flow cytometry. From each sorted fraction, genomic DNA was isolated and quantified by UV absorbance on a Nanodrop 2000c. CDR1 SGHDN and CDR2 FVKESK are derived from the germline V gene. The CDR3, cysteine through phenylalanine, is 14 amino acids long. Only the CDR3 DNA is retained, 42 bases long and in frame from the first base. V loses 8 bases of germline sequence and J loses 0 bases, and the interval between the two ends is 10 bases.

The TCR was taken from a man between 18 and 29 years old in good health. The sequence is built from TRBV14 and TRBJ1-4, with the D gene too uncertain to name. The sample consisted of naive CD4+ T cells sorted from blood. This specimen's cell subset or site label, interpreted: CD45RA+ positively selected. DNA sequence: TGTGCCAGCGGAAGAGGAGCAACTAATGAAAAACTGTTTTTT. Its protein product is CASGRGATNEKLFF. Beyond the CDR3, the reference TRBV14 and TRBJ1-4 genes provide the residues; the full variable domain reads: EAGVTQFPSHSVIEKGQTVTLRCDPISGHDNLYWYRRVMGKEIKFLLHFVKESKQDESGMPNNRFLAERTGGTYSTLKVQPAELEDSGVYFCASGRGATNEKLFFGSGTQLSVL.